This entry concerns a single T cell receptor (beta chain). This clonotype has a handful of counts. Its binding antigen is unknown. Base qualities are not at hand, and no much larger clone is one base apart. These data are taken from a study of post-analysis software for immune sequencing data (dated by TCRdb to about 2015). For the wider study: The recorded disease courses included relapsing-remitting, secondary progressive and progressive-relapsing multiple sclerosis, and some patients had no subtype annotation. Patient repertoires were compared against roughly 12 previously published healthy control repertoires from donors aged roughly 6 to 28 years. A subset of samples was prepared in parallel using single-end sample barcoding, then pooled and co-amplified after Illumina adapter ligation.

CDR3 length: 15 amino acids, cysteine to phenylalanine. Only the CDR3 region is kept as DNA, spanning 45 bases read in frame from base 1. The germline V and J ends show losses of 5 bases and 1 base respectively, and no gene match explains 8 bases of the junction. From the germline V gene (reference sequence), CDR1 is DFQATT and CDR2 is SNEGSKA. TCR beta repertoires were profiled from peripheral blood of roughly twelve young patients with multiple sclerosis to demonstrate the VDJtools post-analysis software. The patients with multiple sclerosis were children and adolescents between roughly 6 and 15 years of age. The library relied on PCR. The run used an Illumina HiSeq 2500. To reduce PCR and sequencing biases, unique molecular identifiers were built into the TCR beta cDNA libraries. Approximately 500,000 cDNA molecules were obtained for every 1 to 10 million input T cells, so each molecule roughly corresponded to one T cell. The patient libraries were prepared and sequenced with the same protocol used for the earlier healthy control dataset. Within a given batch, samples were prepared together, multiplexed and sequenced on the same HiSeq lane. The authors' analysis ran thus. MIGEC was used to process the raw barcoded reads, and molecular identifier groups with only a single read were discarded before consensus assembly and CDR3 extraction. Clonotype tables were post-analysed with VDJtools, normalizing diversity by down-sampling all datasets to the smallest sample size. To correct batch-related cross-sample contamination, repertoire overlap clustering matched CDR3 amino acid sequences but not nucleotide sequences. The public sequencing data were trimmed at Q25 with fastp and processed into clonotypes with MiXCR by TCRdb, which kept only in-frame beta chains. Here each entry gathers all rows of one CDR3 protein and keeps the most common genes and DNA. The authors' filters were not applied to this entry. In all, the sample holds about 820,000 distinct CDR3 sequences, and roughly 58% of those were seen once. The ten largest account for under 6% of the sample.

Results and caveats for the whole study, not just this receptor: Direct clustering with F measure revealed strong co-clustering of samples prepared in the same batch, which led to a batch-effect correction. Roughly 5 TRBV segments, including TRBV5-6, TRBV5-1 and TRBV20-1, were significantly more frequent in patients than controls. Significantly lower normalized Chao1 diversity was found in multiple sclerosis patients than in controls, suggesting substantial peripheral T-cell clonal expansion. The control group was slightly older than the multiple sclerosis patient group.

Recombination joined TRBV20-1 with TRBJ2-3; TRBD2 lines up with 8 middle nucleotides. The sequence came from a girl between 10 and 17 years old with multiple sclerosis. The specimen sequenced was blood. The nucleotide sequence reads TGCAGTGCTGTCCACGGGGGGGCAGGCACAGATACGCAGTATTTT. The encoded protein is CSAVHGGAGTDTQYF.